The next 22 T cell receptor beta chains were all read from a single sample in a study of shared clonotypes between healthy human individuals (TCRdb year 2020). Receptor amplification or capture employed the immunoSEQ multiplex PCR assay. In TCRdb, the immuneACCESS table is reduced to in-frame sequences with V and J assigned. These tables do not hold every clone; where another copy was compared, an unresolved V gene accounts for under half, and the others remain unexplained. This sample holds approximately 810,000 clones; about 91% were observed only once. The top ten hold 24% of the sample. For the CD8 naive samples, CD45RO-negative cells were positively selected for CCR7, yielding a CD45RA+CCR7+ population from which TemRA cells were excluded. Sample: naive CD8+ T cells sorted from blood. Reading the label with the study, this specimen's cell subset or site is: CD45RA+CCR7+. The origin of the receptors is a man aged 25 to 40 in good health.

The V call is TRBV19, the J call TRBJ2-2; D is unresolved. The V and J ends lost 5 bases and 6 bases respectively, with 22 bases between them. Germline lookup yields CDR1 LNHDA and CDR2 SQIVND (reference sequence). The CDR3 runs to 17 residues. CDR3 nucleotides: TGTGCCAGTAGTGCCCCTGGGGATTTCCGCCGGTCCGGGGAGCTGTTTTTT. Amino acids: CASSAPGDFRRSGELFF.

V usage is TRBV5-6 and J usage is TRBJ2-7, with no clear D. CDR1 and CDR2 (germline): SGHDT, YYEEEE. V lost 0 bases to trimming and J lost 3 bases, with 10 bases between them. The CDR3 runs 14 residues. The DNA for the CDR3 is TGTGCCAGCAGCTTGGGTGTGACAATCTACGAGCAGTACTTC. Protein: CASSLGVTIYEQYF.

V usage is TRBV7-8 and J usage is TRBJ2-7; no firm D call. Trimming took off 4 bases at V and 6 bases at J, with 19 bases between the two ends. The CDR3 loop spans 15 amino acids. Per germline, CDR1 SGHVS and CDR2 FQNEAQ. CDR3 in DNA: TGTGCCAGCAGCTACTCTAGGAACGAGGAGCTCGAGCAGTACTTC. It specifies CASSYSRNEELEQYF.

The chain is built from TRBV25-1 and TRBJ2-4; perhaps TRBD1 as D (6 bases). The CDR3 runs to 17 residues. Looked up from germline, CDR1 is MGHDK and CDR2 is SYGVNS. Trimming stripped 4 bases from V and 0 bases from J, with 16 bases between. The CDR3 bases are TGTGCCAGCAGTGGGAATCCTACAGGGTTAGCCAAAAACATTCAGTACTTC. Protein product: CASSGNPTGLAKNIQYF.

This chain connects TRBV7-2 to TRBJ2-2; no definite D call. Trimming stripped 0 bases from V and 3 bases from J, with 2 bases between. The germline CDR1 and CDR2 sequences are SGHTA and FQGNSA. The length of the CDR3 is 13 residues. CDR3 region: CASSLAYTGELFF. The CDR3 nucleotides are TGTGCCAGCAGCTTAGCCTACACCGGGGAGCTGTTTTTT.

The chain couples TRBV6-6 to TRBJ2-1; D gene ambiguous. The CDR3 extends over 14 amino acids. Looked up from germline, CDR1 is MNHNY and CDR2 is SVGAGI (reference sequence). The V gene lost 4 bases and the J gene lost 4 bases, with 11 bases spanning the gap. CDR3 amino acids: CASSSSASYNEQFF. The CDR3 nucleotides read TGTGCCAGCAGTTCGTCCGCAAGTTACAATGAGCAGTTCTTC.

This clone was seen only once. V gene TRBV6-1 combines with J gene TRBJ1-4; no reliable D call. Germline-derived CDR1 and CDR2 are MNHNS and SASEGT. V was cut by 6 bases and J by 8 bases, with 19 bases left in between. This CDR3 has 15 residues. CDR3 loop: CASSPIFSPREKLFF. CDR3 in DNA: TGTGCCAGCAGCCCGATTTTCTCCCCCCGGGAAAAACTGTTTTTT.

Here the CDR3 DNA reads TGTGCCAGCAAAAACCGGGACATGTTCACCGGGGAGCTGTTTTTT. Encoded protein: CASKNRDMFTGELFF. The chain has TRBV9 and TRBJ2-2; D might be TRBD1 (6 bases). The germline V gene has CDR1 SGDLS and CDR2 YYNGEE. This CDR3 has 15 amino acids. V lost 6 bases and J lost 4, with 16 bases in between.

The chain combines TRBV7-9 with TRBJ2-4; D assignment may be TRBD1 or TRBD2 (6 bases each). V was cut by 8 bases and J by 8 bases, with 16 bases left in between. This CDR3 region has 13 residues. CDR1 is SEHNR, CDR2 FQNEAQ, per germline (reference sequence). The CDR3 DNA reads TGTGCCAGCGCCGGAGGGGGGCCCCACATTCAGTACTTC. It codes for CASAGGGPHIQYF.

This chain links TRBV11-2 with TRBJ1-2; D might be TRBD1 (6 bases). This CDR3 has 15 amino acids. V lost 7 bases to trimming and J lost 1 base, with 16 bases between them. The germline gives CDR1 SGHAT, CDR2 FQNNGV. CDR3 bases: TGTGCCAGCAATCAACAGGGTTCAGTTAACTATGGCTACACCTTC. It specifies CASNQQGSVNYGYTF.

Note on this clone: In the same sample, other DNA sequences code for this CDR3. The V gene is TRBV29-1, the J gene TRBJ2-1; maybe TRBD1 (5 bases). The V and J ends lost 6 bases and 4 bases respectively, with 10 bases between them. This CDR3 has 12 residues. CDR1 and CDR2 (germline): SQVTM, ANQGSEA. The CDR3 reads CSVAGPYNEQFF. CDR3 nucleotides: TGCAGCGTGGCAGGGCCGTACAATGAGCAGTTCTTC.

The J gene is TRBJ2-5, the V gene TRBV11-2, with a possible D match to TRBD2 (5 bases). Germline V lookup: CDR1 SGHAT, CDR2 FQNNGV. The CDR3 is 15 residues long. V was cut by 6 bases and J by 10 bases, with 24 bases left in between. CDR3 protein: CASSFITVRREGQYF. CDR3 nucleotides: TGTGCCAGCAGTTTTATTACTGTTCGAAGAGAGGGCCAGTACTTC.

The chain joins TRBV27 to TRBJ2-7; the D gene is possibly TRBD1 (6 bases). V was pared by 5 bases and J by 3 bases, with 17 bases between. Germline CDR1 and CDR2: MNHEY and SMNVEV (reference sequence). The CDR3 contains 15 residues. The CDR3 DNA follows: TGTGCCAGCAGTCCAACCCCGGGACAAATCTACGAGCAGTACTTC. This translates into CASSPTPGQIYEQYF.

In the case of this clone: Other DNA sequences in the sample encode the same CDR3. V is TRBV6-5 and J is TRBJ2-1; D not resolved. Germline V gene lookup returns CDR1 MNHEY and CDR2 SVGAGI. Between the trimmed V and J ends, which lost 0 bases and 6 bases, there was a span of 6 bases. The CDR3 is 13 residues long. The CDR3 is CASSYSRVNEQFF. In DNA form, the CDR3 reads TGTGCCAGCAGTTACTCAAGGGTCAATGAGCAGTTCTTC.

The chain links TRBV18 to TRBJ2-7; tentative D call: TRBD2 (6 bases). V dropped 0 bases and J dropped 0 bases, with 15 bases sitting between them. This CDR3 has 17 residues. Germline V gene data show CDR1 as KGHSH and CDR2 as LQKENI. CDR3 sequence (DNA): TGTGCCAGCTCACCACCGGGAGGTCCCCACCCCTCCTACGAGCAGTACTTC. It yields the protein CASSPPGGPHPSYEQYF.

CDR3 DNA sequence: TGTGCCAGCAGTGAATGGGGGAACGAAAACTACGAGCAGTACTTC. It translates to CASSEWGNENYEQYF. This rearrangement joins TRBV6-1 to TRBJ2-7; D might be TRBD1 or TRBD2, each matching 5 bases. This CDR3 is built from 15 residues. V lost 2 bases, J lost 3 bases, and 14 bases lay in between. The germline gives CDR1 MNHNS, CDR2 SASEGT.

J is TRBJ2-3 and V is TRBV19, with unresolved D. Deletions cut 10 bases from V and 5 bases from J, with 13 bases between. The germline gives CDR1 LNHDA, CDR2 SQIVND (reference sequence). This CDR3 has 12 residues. The CDR3 DNA is TGTGCCACGCAACCCCACGGAGATACGCAGTATTTT. It specifies CATQPHGDTQYF.

The chain recombines TRBV7-7 with TRBJ2-7; TRBD1 is a possible D gene (6 bases). Germline CDR1 reads SSHAT; CDR2 reads FNYEAQ (reference sequence). The CDR3 contains 14 residues. The ends were cut back, 5 bases at V and 0 bases at J, with 11 bases in the middle. CDR3 amino acids: CASSPDSTSYEQYF. Here the CDR3 DNA reads TGTGCCAGCAGCCCGGACAGCACCTCCTACGAGCAGTACTTC.

The chain joins TRBV29-1 to TRBJ2-7; 10 bases match TRBD2. After removal of 2 bases from V and 3 bases from J, the junction contained 7 bases not matched to a gene. Per the germline V gene, CDR1 is SQVTM and CDR2 is ANQGSEA. The length of the CDR3 is 15 residues. Here the CDR3 DNA reads TGCAGCGTTGAATCCCCGGCTAGCGGGAGCTACGAGCAGTACTTC. It translates to CSVESPASGSYEQYF.

This chain joins TRBV2 and TRBJ2-1, with D possibly being TRBD2 (5 bases). The CDR3 is 14 residues long. The germline V gene encodes CDR1 SNHLY and CDR2 FYNNEI. V was pared by 6 bases and J by 3 bases, with 12 bases between. CDR3 amino acids: CASRGAENYNEQFF. CDR3 nucleotides: TGTGCCAGCAGGGGAGCGGAGAACTACAATGAGCAGTTCTTC.

The chain combines TRBV6-5 with TRBJ1-5; the match to TRBD1 covers 9 bases. The CDR3 has 14 amino acids. Per the germline V gene, CDR1 is MNHEY and CDR2 is SVGAGI. The V segment lost 5 bases and the J segment 3 bases; nucleotides outside the gene matches: 2. The CDR3 sequence is CASSLQGANQPQHF. The DNA for the CDR3 is TGTGCCAGCAGTCTACAGGGGGCCAATCAGCCCCAGCATTTT.

The chain is built from TRBV9 and TRBJ2-7, with TRBD2 matching 7 bases. In germline, CDR1 is SGDLS, CDR2 YYNGEE. V gave up 4 bases and J gave up 1 base; unmatched junction bases: 8. The CDR3 contains 15 residues. Here the CDR3 reads CASSPSGTTSYEQYF. In DNA, the CDR3 is TGTGCCAGCAGCCCGTCCGGGACTACTTCCTACGAGCAGTACTTC. The full variable domain, rest sourced from reference TRBV9 and TRBJ2-7, is DSGVTQTPKHLITATGQRVTLRCSPRSGDLSVYWYQQSLDQGLQFLIQYYNGEERAKGNILERFSAQQFPDLHSELNLSSLELGDSALYFCASSPSGTTSYEQYFGPGTRLTVT.